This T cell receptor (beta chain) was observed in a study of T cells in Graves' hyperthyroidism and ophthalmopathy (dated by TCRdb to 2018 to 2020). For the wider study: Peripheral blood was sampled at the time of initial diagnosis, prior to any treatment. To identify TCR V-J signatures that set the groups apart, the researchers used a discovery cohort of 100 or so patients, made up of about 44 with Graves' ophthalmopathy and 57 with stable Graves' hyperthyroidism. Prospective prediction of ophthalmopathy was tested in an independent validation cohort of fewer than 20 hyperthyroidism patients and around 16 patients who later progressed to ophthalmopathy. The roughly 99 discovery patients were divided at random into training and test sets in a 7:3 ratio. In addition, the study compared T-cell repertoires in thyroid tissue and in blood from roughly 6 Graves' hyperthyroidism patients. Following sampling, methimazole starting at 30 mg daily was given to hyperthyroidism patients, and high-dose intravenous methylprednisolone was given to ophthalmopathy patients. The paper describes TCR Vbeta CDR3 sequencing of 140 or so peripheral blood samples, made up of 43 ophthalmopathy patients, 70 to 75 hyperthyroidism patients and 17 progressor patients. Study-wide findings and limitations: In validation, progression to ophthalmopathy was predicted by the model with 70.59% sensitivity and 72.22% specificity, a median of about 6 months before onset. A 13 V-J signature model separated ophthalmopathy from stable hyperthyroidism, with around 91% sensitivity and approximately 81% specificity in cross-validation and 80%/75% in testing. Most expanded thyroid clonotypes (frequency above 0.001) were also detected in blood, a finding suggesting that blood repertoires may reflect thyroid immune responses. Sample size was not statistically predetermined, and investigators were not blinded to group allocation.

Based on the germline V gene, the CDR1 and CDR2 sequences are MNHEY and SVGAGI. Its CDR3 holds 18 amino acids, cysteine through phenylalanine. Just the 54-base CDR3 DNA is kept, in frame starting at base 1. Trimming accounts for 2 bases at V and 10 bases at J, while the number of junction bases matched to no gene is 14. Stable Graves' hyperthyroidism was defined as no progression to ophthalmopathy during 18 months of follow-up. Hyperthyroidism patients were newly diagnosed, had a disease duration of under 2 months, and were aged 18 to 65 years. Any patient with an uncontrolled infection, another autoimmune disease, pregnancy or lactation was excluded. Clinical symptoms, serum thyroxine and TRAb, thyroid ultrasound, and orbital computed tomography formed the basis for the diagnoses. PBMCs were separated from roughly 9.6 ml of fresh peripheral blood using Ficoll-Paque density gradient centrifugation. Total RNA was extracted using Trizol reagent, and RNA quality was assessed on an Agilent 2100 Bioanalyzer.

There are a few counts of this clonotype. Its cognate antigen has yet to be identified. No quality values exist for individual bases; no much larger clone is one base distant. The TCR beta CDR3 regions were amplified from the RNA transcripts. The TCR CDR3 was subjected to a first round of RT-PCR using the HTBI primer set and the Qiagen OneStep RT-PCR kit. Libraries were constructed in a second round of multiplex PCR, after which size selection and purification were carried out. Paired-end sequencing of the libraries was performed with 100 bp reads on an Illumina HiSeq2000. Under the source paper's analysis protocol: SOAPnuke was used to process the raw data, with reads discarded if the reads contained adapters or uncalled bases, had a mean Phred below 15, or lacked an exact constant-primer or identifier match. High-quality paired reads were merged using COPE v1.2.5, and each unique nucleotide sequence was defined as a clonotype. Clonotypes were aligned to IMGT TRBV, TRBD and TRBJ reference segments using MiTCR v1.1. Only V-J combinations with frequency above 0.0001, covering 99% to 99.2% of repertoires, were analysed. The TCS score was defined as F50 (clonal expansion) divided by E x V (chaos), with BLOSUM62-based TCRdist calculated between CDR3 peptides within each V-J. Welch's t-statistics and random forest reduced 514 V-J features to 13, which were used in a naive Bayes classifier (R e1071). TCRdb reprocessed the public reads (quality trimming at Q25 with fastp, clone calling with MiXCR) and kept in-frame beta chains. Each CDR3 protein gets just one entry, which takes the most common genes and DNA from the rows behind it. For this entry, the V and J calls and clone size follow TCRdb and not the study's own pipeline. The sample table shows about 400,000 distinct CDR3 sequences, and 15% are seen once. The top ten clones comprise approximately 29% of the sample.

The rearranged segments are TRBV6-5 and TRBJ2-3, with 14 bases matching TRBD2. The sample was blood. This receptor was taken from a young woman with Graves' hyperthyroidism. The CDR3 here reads CASSYLAPGTSGRSAQYF. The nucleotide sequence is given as TGTGCCAGCAGTTACCTGGCCCCCGGGACTAGCGGGAGATCGGCGCAGTATTTT.